This TCR beta chain was recovered during a study of blood T cell repertoires in COVID-19. Repertoires were generated with immunoSEQ multiplex PCR, while TCRdb's copy carries only in-frame clones and drops some. The repertoire has some 110,000 clones, 80% to 85% of them found once; the top ten carry roughly 0.89%. This clone showed up just a few times. The CDR3 is made up of 15 amino acids. V shed 5 bases, J shed 4 bases, and the junction held 6 bases outside the gene matches. Germline V CDR1 and CDR2: SGHNT, YYREEE (reference sequence). This TCR came from a woman aged 70 to 79 with acute or convalescent COVID-19. Source material: peripheral blood. J is TRBJ2-7 and V is TRBV5-4; TRBD2 matches at 13 bases. The CDR3, as DNA: TGTGCCAGCAGACCCGGGACTAGCGGGGAGTACGAGCAGTACTTC. It encodes CASRPGTSGEYEQYF.